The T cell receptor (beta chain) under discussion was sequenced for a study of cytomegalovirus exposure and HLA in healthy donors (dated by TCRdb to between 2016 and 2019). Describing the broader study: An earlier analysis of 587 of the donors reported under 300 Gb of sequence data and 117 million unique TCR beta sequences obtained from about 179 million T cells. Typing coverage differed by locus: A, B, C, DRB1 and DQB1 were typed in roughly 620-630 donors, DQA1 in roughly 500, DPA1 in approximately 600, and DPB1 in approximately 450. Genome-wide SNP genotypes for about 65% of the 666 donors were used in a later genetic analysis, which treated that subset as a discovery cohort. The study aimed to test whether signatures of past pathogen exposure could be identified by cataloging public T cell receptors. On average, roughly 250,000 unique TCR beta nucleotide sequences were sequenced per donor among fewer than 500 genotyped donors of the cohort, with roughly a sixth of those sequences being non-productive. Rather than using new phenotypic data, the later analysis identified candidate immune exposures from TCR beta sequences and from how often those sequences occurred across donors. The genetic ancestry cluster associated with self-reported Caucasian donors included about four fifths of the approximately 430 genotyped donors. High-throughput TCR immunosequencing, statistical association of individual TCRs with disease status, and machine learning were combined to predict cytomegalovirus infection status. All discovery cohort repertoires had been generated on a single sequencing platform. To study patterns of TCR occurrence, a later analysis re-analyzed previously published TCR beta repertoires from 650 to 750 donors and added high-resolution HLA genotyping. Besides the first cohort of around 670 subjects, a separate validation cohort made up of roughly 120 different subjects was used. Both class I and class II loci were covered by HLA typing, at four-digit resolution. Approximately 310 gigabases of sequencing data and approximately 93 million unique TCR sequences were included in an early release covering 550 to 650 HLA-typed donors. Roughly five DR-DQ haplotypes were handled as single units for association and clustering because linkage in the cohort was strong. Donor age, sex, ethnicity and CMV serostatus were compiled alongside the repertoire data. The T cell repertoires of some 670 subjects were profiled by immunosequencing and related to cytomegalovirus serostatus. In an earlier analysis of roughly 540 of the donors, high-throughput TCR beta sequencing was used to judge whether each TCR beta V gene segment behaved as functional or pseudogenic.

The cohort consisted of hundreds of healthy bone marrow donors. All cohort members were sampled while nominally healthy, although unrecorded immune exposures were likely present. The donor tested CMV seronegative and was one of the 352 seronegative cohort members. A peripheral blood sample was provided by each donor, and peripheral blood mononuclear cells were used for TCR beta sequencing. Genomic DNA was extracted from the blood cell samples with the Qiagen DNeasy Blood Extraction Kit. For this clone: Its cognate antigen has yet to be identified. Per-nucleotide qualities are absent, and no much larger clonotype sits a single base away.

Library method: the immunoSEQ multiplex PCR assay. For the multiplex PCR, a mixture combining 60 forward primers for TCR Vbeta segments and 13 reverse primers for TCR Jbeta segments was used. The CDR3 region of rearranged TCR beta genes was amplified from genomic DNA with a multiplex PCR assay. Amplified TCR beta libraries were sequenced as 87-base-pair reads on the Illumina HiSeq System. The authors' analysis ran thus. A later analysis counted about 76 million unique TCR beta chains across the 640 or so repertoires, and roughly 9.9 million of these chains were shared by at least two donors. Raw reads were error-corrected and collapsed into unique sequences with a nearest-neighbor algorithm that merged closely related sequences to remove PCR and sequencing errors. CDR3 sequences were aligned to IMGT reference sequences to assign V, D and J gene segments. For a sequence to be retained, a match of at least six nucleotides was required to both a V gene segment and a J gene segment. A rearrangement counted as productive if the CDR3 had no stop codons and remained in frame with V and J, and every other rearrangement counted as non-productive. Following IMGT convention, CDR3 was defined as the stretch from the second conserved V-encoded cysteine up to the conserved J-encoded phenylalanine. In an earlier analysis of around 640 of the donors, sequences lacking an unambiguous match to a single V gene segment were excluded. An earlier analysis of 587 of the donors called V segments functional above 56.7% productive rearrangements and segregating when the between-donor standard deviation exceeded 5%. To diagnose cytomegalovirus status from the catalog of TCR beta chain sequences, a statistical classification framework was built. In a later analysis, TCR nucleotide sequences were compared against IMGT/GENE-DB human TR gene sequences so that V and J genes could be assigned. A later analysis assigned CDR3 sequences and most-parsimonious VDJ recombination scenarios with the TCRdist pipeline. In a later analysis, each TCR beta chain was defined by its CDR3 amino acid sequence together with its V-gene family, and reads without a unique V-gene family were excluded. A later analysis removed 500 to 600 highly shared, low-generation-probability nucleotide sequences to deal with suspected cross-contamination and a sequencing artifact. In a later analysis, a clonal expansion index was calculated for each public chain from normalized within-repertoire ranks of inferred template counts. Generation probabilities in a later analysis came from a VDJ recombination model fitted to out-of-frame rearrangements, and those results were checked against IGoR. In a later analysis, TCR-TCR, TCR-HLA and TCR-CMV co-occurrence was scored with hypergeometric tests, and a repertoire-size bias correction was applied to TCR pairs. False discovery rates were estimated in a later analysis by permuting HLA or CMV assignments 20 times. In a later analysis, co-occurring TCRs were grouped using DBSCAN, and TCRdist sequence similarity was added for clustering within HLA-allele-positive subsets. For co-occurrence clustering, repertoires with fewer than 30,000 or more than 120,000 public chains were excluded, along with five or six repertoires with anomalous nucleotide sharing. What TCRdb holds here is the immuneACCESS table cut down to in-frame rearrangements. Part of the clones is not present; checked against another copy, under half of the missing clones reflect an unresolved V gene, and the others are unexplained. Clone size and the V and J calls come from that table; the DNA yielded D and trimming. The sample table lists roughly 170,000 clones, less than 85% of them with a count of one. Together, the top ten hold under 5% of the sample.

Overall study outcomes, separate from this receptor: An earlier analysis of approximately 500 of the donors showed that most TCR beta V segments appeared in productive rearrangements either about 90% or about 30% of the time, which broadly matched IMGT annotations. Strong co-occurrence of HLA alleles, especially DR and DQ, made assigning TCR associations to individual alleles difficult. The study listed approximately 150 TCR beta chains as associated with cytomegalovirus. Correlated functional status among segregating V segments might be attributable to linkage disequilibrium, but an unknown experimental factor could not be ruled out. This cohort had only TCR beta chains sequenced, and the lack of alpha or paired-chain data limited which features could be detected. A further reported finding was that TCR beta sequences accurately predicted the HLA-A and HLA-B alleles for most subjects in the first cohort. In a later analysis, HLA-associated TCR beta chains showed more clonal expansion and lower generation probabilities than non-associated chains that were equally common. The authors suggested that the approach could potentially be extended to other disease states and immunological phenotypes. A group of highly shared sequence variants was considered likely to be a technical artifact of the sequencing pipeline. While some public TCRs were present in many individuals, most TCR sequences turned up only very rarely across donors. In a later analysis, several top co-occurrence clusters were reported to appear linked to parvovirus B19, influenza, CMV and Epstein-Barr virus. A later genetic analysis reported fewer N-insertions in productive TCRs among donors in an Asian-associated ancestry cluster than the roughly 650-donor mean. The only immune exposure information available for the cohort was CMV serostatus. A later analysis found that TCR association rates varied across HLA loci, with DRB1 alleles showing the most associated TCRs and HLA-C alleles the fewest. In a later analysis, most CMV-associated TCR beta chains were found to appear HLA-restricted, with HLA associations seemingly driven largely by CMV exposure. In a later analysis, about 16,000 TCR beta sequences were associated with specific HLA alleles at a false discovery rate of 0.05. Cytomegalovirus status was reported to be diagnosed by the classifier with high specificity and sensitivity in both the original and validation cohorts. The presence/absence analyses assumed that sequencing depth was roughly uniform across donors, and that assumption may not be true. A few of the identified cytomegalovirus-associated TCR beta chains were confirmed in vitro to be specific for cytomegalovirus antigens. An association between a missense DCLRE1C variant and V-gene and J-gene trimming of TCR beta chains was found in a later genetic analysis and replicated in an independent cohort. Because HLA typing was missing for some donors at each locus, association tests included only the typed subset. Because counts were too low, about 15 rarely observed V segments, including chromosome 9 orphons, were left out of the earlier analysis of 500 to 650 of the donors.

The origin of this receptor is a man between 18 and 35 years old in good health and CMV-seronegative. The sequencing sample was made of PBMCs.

At the DNA level, the sequence is TGTGCCAGCAGCCTAAGATCGAACACCGGGGAGCTGTTTTTT. Translated, it gives CASSLRSNTGELFF. In this chain, TRBV7-9 is recombined with TRBJ2-2; the D gene remains uncertain. Counted from cysteine to phenylalanine, this CDR3 has 14 amino acids. The read is trimmed to its CDR3 DNA, 42 bases read in frame from base 1. Reading the germline V gene (reference sequence) gives CDR1 SEHNR and CDR2 FQNEAQ. V is pared back by 5 bases and J by 0 bases, with 7 bases lying between the germline termini.